The TCR beta chain under discussion was sequenced for a study of CD8 T cell repertoires and HIV-1 epitope variants. On the study more broadly: Tested: three Gag epitope families, Nef HW9 and YT9.

Trimming stripped 4 bases from V and 0 bases from J, with 7 bases between. CDR1 ENHRY and CDR2 SYGVKD come from the germline V gene. The CDR3 extends over 13 amino acids. Sequencing of TCR beta CDR3 used immunoSEQ survey depth. Sequencing used immunoSEQ multiplex PCR; TCRdb keeps in-frame clones, though not all of them. The sample consists of 4,200 or so clones, around 70% of them appearing once. This clone has just a few counts. Its target is not known. The TCR originated in a male donor with HIV. This rearrangement joins TRBV10-3 to TRBJ2-7; D is perhaps TRBD1 or TRBD2 (5 bases each). Source material: cultured CD8+ T cells derived from PBMCs. This CDR3 is CAISGDDSYEQYF. CDR3 coding DNA: TGTGCCATCAGTGGGGACGACTCCTACGAGCAGTACTTC.